The clone carrying this T cell receptor (beta chain) was counted between two and nine times. This entry is derived from a study of cytomegalovirus exposure and HLA in healthy donors. The V gene's germline CDR1 is LNHDA and CDR2 SQIVND (reference sequence). The length of the CDR3 is 14 residues. Trimming at V came to 4 bases and at J to 4 bases, leaving 4 bases not matched to a gene. 13 Jbeta primers and 60 Vbeta primers were used for the PCR. Assay: immunoSEQ multiplex PCR; the TCRdb copy retains only in-frame clones and omits some. The table lists about 160,000 clones, roughly four fifths of them singletons.

Sequencing was carried out using PBMCs. This TCR derives from a man between 50 and 59 years old in good health and CMV-seropositive. This chain connects TRBV19 to TRBJ2-7; 10 nucleotides match TRBD1. Here the CDR3 DNA reads TGTGCCAGTAGTACGACAGGGGGCTGGTACGAGCAGTACTTC. Translated: CASSTTGGWYEQYF.